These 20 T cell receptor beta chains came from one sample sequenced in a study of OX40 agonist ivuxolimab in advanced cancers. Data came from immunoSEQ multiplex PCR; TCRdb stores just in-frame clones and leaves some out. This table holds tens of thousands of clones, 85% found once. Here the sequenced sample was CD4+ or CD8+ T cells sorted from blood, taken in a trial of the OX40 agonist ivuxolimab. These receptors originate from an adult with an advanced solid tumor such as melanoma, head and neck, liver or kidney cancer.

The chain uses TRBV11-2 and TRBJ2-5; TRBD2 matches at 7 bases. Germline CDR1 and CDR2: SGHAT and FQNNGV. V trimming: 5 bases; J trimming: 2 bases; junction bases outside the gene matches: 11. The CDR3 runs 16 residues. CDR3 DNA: TGTGCCAGCAGCCGTGCTCTCGCGGGAGCACAAGAGACCCAGTACTTC. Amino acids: CASSRALAGAQETQYF.

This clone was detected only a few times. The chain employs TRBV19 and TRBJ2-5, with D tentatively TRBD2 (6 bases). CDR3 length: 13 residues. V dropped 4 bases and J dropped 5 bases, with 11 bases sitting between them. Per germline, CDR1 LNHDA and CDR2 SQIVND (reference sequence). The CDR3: CASSTMGRETQYF. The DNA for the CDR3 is TGTGCCAGTAGTACGATGGGGAGGGAGACCCAGTACTTC.

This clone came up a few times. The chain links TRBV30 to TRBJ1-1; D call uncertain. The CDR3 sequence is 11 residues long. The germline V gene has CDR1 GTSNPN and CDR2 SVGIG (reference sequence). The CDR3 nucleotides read TGTGTTGGGGAGCGGAACACTGAAGCTTTCTTT. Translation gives CVGERNTEAFF.

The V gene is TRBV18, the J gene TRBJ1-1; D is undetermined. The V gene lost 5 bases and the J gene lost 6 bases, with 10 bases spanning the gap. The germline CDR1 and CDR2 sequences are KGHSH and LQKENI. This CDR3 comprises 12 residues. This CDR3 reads CASSSPTSEAFF. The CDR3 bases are TGTGCCAGCTCATCCCCCACGTCTGAAGCTTTCTTT.

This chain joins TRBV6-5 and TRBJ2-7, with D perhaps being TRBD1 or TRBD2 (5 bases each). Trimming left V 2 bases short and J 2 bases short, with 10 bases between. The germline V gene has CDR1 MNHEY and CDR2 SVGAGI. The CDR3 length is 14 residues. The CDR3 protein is CASSYRDPTYEQYF. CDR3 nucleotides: TGTGCCAGCAGTTACAGGGACCCTACCTACGAGCAGTACTTC.

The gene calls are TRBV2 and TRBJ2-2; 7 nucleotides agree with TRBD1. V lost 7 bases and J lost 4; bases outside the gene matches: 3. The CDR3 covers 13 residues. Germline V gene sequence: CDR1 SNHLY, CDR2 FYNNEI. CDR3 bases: TGTGCCAGCATTGGACAGGCCACCGGGGAGCTGTTTTTT. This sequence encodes CASIGQATGELFF.

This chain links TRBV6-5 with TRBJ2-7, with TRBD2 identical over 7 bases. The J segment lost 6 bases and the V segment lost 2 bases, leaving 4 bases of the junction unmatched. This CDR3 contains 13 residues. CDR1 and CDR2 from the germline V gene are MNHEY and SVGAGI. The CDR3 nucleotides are TGTGCCAGCAGTTACCTGGGAGGGATCGAGCAGTACTTC. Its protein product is CASSYLGGIEQYF.

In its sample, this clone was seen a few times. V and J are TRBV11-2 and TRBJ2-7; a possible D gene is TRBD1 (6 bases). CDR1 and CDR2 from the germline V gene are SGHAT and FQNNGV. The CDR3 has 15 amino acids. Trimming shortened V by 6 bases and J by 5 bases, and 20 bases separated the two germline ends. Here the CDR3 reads CASSSSDRQSHEQYF. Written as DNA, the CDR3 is TGTGCCAGCAGTTCATCCGACAGGCAATCCCACGAGCAGTACTTC.

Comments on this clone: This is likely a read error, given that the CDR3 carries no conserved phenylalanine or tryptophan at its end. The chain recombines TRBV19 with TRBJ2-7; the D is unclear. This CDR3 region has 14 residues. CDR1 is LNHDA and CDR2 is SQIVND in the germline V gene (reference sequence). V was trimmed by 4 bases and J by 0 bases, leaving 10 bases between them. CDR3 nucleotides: TGTGCCAGTAGTACCTCGGGTGGCTCCTACGAGCAGTACCTC. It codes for CASSTSGGSYEQYL.

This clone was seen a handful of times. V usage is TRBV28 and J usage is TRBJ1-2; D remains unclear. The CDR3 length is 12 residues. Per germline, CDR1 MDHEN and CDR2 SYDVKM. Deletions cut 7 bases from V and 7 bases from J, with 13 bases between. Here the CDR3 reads CASMGSLVGYTF. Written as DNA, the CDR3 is TGTGCCAGCATGGGCAGCCTGGTTGGCTACACCTTC.

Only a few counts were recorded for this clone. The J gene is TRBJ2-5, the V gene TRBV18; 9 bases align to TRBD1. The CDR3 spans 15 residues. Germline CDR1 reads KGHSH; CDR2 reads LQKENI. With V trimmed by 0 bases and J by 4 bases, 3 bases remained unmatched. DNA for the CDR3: TGTGCCAGCTCACCACCCGGGACAGGGAGAGAGACCCAGTACTTC. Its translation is CASSPPGTGRETQYF.

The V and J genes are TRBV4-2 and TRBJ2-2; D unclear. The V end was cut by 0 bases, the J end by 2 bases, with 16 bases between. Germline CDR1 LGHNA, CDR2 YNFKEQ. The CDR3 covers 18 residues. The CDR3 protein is CASSQDIRRGTNTGELFF. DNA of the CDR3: TGTGCCAGCAGCCAAGATATTCGTCGCGGAACCAACACCGGGGAGCTGTTTTTT.

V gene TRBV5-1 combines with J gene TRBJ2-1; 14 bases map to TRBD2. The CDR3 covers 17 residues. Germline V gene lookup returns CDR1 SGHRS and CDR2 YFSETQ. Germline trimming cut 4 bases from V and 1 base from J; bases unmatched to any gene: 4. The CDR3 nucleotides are TGCGCCAGCAGCACGGGACTAGCGGGAGAATCCTACAATGAGCAGTTCTTC. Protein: CASSTGLAGESYNEQFF.

Written as DNA, the CDR3 is TGTGCCAGCAGCTCTGAGGGACAGGCATTCGCTGAAGCTTTCTTT. Protein sequence: CASSSEGQAFAEAFF. The chain couples TRBV5-6 to TRBJ1-1, with TRBD1 identical over 8 bases. Germline-derived CDR1 and CDR2 are SGHDT and YYEEEE. This CDR3 contains 15 residues. Losses at the gene ends were 3 bases for V and 6 bases for J; bases not matched to a gene: 10.

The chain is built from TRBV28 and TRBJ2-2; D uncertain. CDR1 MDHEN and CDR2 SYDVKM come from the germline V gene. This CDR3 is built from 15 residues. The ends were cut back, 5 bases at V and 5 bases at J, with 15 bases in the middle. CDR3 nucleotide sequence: TGTGCCAGCAGTCCGGGTTCCTTCGGGACCGGGGAGCTGTTTTTT. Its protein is CASSPGSFGTGELFF. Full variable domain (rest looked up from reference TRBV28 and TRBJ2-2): DVKVTQSSRYLVKRTGEKVFLECVQDMDHENMFWYRQDPGLGLRLIYFSYDVKMKEKGDIPEGYSVSREKKERFSLILESASTNQTSMYLCASSPGSFGTGELFFGEGSRLTVL.

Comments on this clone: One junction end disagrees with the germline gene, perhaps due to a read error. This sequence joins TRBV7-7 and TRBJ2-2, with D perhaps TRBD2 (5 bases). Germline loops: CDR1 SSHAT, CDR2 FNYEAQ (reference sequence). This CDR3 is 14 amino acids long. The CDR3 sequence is CASSGSRNTGELFF. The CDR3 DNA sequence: TGTGCTAGCAGCGGTAGCCGAAACACCGGGGAGCTGTTTTTT.

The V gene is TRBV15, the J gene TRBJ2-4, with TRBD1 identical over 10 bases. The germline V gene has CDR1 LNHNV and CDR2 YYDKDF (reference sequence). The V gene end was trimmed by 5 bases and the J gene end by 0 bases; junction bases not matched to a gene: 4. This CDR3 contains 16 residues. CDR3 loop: CATSGGQGLAKNIQYF. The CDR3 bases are TGTGCCACCAGCGGGGGACAGGGGTTAGCCAAAAACATTCAGTACTTC.

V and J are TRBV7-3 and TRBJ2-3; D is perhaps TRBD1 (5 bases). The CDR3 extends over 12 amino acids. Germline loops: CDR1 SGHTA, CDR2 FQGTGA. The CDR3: CFRRVETDTQYF. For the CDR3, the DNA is TGTTTCCGCAGGGTTGAGACAGATACGCAGTATTTT. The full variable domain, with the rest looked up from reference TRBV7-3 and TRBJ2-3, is GAGVSQTPSNKVTEKGKYVELRCDPISGHTALYWYRQSLGQGPEFLIYFQGTGAADDSGLPNDRFFAVRPEGSVSTLKIQRTERGDSAVYLCFRRVETDTQYFGPGTRLTVL.

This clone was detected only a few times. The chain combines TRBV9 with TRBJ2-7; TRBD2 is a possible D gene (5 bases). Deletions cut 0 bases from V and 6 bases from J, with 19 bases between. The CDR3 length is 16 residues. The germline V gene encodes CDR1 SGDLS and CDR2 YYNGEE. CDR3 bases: TGTGCCAGCAGCGTAGCTGGGGAGATGGGAACTCCCGAGCAGTACTTC. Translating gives CASSVAGEMGTPEQYF.

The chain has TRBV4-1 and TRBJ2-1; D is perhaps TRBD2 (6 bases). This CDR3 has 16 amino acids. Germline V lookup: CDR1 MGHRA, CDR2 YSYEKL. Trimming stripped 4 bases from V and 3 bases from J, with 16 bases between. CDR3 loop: CASSRALSGLYNEQFF. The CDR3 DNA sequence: TGCGCCAGCAGCCGAGCGCTGAGCGGGCTCTACAATGAGCAGTTCTTC.